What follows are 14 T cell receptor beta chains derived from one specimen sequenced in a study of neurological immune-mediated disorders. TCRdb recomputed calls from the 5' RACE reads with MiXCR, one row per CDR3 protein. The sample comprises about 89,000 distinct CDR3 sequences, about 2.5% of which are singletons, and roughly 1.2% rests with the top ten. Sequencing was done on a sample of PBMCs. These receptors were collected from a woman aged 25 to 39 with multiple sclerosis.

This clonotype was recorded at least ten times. CDR3 residues: CASSSGTSGRGEQYF. The CDR3 bases are TGTGCCAGCAGTTCCGGGACTAGCGGGAGGGGAGAGCAGTACTTC. The chain uses TRBV6-5 and TRBJ2-7; 16 bases are shared with TRBD2. Germline trimming cut 4 bases from V and 7 bases from J; bases unmatched to any gene: 4. The CDR3 is made up of 15 amino acids. In germline, CDR1 is MNHEY, CDR2 SVGAGI.

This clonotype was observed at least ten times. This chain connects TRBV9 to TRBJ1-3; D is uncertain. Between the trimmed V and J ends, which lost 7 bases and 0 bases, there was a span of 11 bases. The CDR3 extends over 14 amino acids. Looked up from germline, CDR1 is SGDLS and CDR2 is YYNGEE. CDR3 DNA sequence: TGTGCCAGCGCCCCGACGGTCTCTGGAAACACCATATATTTT. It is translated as CASAPTVSGNTIYF.

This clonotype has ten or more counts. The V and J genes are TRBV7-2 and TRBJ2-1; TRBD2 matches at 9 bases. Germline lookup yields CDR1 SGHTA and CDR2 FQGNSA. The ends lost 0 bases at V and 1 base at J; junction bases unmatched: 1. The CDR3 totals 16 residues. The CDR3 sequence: CASSLAAGGSYNEQFF. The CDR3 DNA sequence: TGTGCCAGCAGCTTAGCGGCGGGAGGGTCCTACAATGAGCAGTTCTTC.

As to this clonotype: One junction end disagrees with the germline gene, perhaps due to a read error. The DNA for the CDR3 is TGCGCCAGCAGCTTGGCTAGCGGGGCGAACAACGGGGAGCTGTTTTTT. As protein: CASSLASGANNGELFF. The rearrangement joins TRBV5-1 to TRBJ2-2; 9 nucleotides line up with TRBD2. Germline V CDR1 and CDR2: SGHRS, YFSETQ. CDR3 length equals 16 residues.

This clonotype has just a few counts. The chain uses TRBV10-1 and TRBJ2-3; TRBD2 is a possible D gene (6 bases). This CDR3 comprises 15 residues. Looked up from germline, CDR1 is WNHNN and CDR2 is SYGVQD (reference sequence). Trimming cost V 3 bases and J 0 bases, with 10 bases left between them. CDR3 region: CASSDWDWSTDTQYF. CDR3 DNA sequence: TGCGCCAGCAGTGACTGGGACTGGAGCACAGATACGCAGTATTTT.

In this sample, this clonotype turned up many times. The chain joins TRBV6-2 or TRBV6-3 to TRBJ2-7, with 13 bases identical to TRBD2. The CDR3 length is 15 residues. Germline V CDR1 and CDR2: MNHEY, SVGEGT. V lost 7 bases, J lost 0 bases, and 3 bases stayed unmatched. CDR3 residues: CASTTSGRASYEQYF. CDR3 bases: TGTGCCAGCACTACTAGCGGGAGGGCCTCCTACGAGCAGTACTTC.

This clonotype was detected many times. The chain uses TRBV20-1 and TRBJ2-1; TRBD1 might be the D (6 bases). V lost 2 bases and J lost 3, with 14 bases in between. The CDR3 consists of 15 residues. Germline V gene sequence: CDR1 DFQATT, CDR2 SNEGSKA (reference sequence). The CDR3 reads CSARHGQRNYNEQFF. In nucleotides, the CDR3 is TGCAGTGCTAGACACGGACAGCGAAACTACAATGAGCAGTTCTTC.

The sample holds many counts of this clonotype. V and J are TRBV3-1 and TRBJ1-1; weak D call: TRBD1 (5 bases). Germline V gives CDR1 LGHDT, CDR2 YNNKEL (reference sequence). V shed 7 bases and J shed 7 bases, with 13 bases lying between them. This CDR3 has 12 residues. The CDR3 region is CASTLWGVEAFF. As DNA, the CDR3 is TGTGCCAGCACCTTATGGGGGGTTGAAGCTTTCTTT.

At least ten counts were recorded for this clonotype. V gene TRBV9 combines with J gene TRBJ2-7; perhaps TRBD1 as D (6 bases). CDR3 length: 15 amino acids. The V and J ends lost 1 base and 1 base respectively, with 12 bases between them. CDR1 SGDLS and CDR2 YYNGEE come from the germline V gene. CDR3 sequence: CASSVSPTGSYEQYF. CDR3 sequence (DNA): TGTGCCAGCAGCGTATCCCCGACAGGATCCTACGAGCAGTACTTC.

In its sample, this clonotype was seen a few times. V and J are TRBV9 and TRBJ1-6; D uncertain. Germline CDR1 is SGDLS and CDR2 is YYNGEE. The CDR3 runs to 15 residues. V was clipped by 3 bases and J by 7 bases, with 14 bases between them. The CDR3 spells CASSAPGSENSPLHF. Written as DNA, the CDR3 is TGTGCCAGCAGCGCCCCAGGATCCGAGAATTCACCCCTCCACTTT.

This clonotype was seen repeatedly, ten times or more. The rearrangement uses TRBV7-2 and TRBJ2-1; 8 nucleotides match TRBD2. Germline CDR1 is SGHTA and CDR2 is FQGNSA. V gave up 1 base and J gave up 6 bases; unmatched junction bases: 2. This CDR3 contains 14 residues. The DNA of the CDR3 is TGTGCCAGCAGCTTAGTCGGGGGGGCCAATGAGCAGTTCTTC. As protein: CASSLVGGANEQFF.

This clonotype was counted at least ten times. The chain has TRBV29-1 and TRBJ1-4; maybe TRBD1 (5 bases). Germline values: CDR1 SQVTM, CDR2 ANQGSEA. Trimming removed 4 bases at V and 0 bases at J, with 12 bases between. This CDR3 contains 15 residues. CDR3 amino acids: CSVARGGATNEKLFF. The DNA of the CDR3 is TGCAGCGTTGCGCGGGGGGGAGCAACTAATGAAAAACTGTTTTTT.

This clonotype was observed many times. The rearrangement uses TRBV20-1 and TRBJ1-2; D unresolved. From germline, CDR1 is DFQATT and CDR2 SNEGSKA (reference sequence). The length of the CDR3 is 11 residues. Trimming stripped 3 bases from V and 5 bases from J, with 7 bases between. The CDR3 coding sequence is TGCAGTGCTAGTCTTCAGTATGGCTACACCTTC. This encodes CSASLQYGYTF.

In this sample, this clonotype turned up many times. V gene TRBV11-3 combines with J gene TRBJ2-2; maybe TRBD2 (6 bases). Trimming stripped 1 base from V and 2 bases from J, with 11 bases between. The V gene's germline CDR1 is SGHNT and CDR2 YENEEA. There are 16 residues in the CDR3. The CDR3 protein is CASSLGLVVNTGELFF. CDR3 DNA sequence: TGTGCCAGCAGCTTAGGACTAGTTGTTAACACCGGGGAGCTGTTTTTT.